These 21 T cell receptor beta chains share one sample of origin, sequenced in a study of Graves' ophthalmopathy and Graves' hyperthyroidism. RNA transcripts yielded amplified TCR beta CDR3 regions. The authors performed first-round RT-PCR with HTBI primers and then a second-round multiplex PCR. TCRdb processed the multiplex PCR reads anew with MiXCR; each CDR3 protein has one entry. The sample gives hundreds of thousands of distinct CDR3 sequences, about 24% of which show up once; more than 5.5% is in the top ten. Sequenced input: peripheral blood. These receptors were taken from a young woman with stable Graves' hyperthyroidism. Some clones in this sample may be carry-over from other donors' samples.

At least ten counts were recorded for this clonotype. The V gene is TRBV12-3 or TRBV12-4, the J gene TRBJ1-1, with TRBD1 matching over 7 bases. The CDR3 spans 12 residues. V lost 6 bases, J lost 7 bases, and 5 bases stayed unmatched. This chain's CDR3 is CASRPGQYEAFF. The CDR3 region has the DNA TGTGCCAGCAGACCGGGACAGTATGAAGCTTTCTTT.

V and J are TRBV27 and TRBJ1-2, with D possibly being TRBD1 (6 bases). CDR3 length: 15 residues. CDR1 is MNHEY and CDR2 is SMNVEV in the germline V gene (reference sequence). Deletions cut 5 bases from V and 8 bases from J, with 21 bases between. The CDR3 here is CASSMGSDRLKGYTF. As DNA, the CDR3 is TGTGCCAGCAGTATGGGGTCCGACAGGTTGAAGGGCTACACCTTC.

This clonotype was counted ten times or more. The CDR3 DNA reads as TGTGCCACCAGCAGACCTCACGAGGTAGAGCGGCCCCAGCATTTT. This sequence encodes CATSRPHEVERPQHF. The chain is built from TRBV15 and TRBJ1-5; D remains unclear. Trimming pared 2 bases from V and 9 bases from J, leaving 17 bases between. Germline lookup yields CDR1 LNHNV and CDR2 YYDKDF (reference sequence). The CDR3 loop spans 15 amino acids.

This clonotype was seen more than once but under ten times. The chain uses TRBV28 and TRBJ1-5, with a weak D call TRBD1 (5 bases). V lost 7 bases, J lost 2 bases, and 18 bases lay in between. Germline V gives CDR1 MDHEN, CDR2 SYDVKM. The CDR3 spans 16 residues. DNA of the CDR3: TGTGCCAGCAACACACAGGAAGCCGGTGGCAATCAGCCCCAGCATTTT. Residues: CASNTQEAGGNQPQHF.

In this sample, this clonotype turned up a few times. The V and J genes are TRBV25-1 and TRBJ2-7; 9 nucleotides agree with TRBD1. Losses at the gene ends were 5 bases for V and 1 base for J; bases not matched to a gene: 9. The CDR3 is 16 amino acids. Germline CDR1 is MGHDK and CDR2 is SYGVNS. CDR3 region: CASSTTTGTGSYEQYF. DNA for the CDR3: TGTGCCAGCAGTACCACAACCGGGACAGGGTCCTACGAGCAGTACTTC.

This clonotype was seen repeatedly, ten times or more. This chain joins TRBV30 and TRBJ1-5; D ambiguous. V lost 2 bases, J lost 1 base, and 6 bases lay in between. CDR3 length: 13 residues. CDR1 and CDR2 from the germline V gene are GTSNPN and SVGIG (reference sequence). The CDR3 DNA follows: TGTGCCTGGAGTCTCCTGAGCAATCAGCCCCAGCATTTT. It encodes CAWSLLSNQPQHF.

In this sample, this clonotype turned up many times. The CDR3 spells CASSSTETRAYEQYF. The CDR3 nucleotides read TGTGCCAGCAGTTCCACCGAAACGCGGGCCTACGAGCAGTACTTC. V and J are TRBV6-5 and TRBJ2-7, with D perhaps TRBD2 (5 bases). CDR1 and CDR2 from the germline V gene are MNHEY and SVGAGI. V was clipped by 4 bases and J by 2 bases, with 15 bases between them. The CDR3 totals 15 residues.

This clonotype was found many times. The chain combines TRBV28 with TRBJ2-7; D ambiguous. Per the germline V gene, CDR1 is MDHEN and CDR2 is SYDVKM. CDR3 length: 14 amino acids. The V gene lost 6 bases and the J gene lost 2 bases, with 14 bases spanning the gap. CDR3 DNA: TGTGCCAGCAGGCCCCTTGACAATCCCTACGAGCAGTACTTC. This encodes CASRPLDNPYEQYF.

The rearrangement uses TRBV29-1 and TRBJ1-5; D remains unclear. V lost 6 bases and J 3 bases, leaving 15 bases between the germline ends. The germline V gene encodes CDR1 SQVTM and CDR2 ANQGSEA. CDR3 length: 14 residues. The CDR3, as DNA: TGCAGCGTGGAACTTCAGGTGAACAATCAGCCCCAGCATTTT. Translation: CSVELQVNNQPQHF. Looking up the rest from reference TRBV29-1 and TRBJ1-5 gives the full variable domain: SAVISQKPSRDICQRGTSLTIQCQVDSQVTMMFWYRQQPGQSLTLIATANQGSEATYESGFVIDKFPISRPNLTFSTLTVSNMSPEDSSIYLCSVELQVNNQPQHFGDGTRLSIL.

V usage is TRBV6-1 and J usage is TRBJ2-2, with D perhaps TRBD1 or TRBD2 (5 bases each). This CDR3 comprises 14 residues. Per the germline V gene, CDR1 is MNHNS and CDR2 is SASEGT. The V end was cut by 7 bases, the J end by 1 base, with 10 bases between. In DNA, the CDR3 is TGTGCCAGCACCCGGGACGGGAACACCGGGGAGCTGTTTTTT. Encoded protein: CASTRDGNTGELFF.

This clonotype was seen ten or more times. The gene calls are TRBV12-3 or TRBV12-4 and TRBJ2-2; unclear D gene. CDR3 size: 12 residues. Between the trimmed V and J ends, which lost 6 bases and 4 bases, there was a span of 6 bases. The CDR3 protein is CASSPGTGELFF. CDR3 DNA: TGTGCCAGCAGCCCCGGCACCGGGGAGCTGTTTTTT.

The table lists this clonotype with many counts. The chain has TRBV10-2 and TRBJ2-5; TRBD2 is a possible D gene (6 bases). The germline V and J ends were trimmed by 6 bases and 1 base, with 9 bases remaining between them. Germline CDR1 reads WSHSY; CDR2 reads SAAADI. The length of the CDR3 is 13 residues. This CDR3 reads CASRLGGQETQYF. The CDR3 DNA is TGCGCCAGCAGGCTGGGGGGCCAAGAGACCCAGTACTTC.

This clonotype was recorded many times. This chain links TRBV12-3 or TRBV12-4 with TRBJ2-2, with D unclear. The CDR3 totals 14 residues. Trimming pared 1 base from V and 3 bases from J, leaving 6 bases between. Here the CDR3 reads CASSLERHTGELFF. The CDR3 nucleotides read TGTGCCAGCAGTTTAGAGAGGCACACCGGGGAGCTGTTTTTT.

This clonotype was seen only a few times. This chain uses TRBV28 with TRBJ2-7; the D gene could be TRBD1 or TRBD2 (7 bases each). The CDR3 covers 15 residues. Trimming shortened V by 10 bases and J by 3 bases, and 22 bases separated the two germline ends. Germline CDR1 and CDR2: MDHEN and SYDVKM. The CDR3 sequence: CAIRGRDSDFYEQYF. Written as DNA, the CDR3 is TGTGCCATCCGAGGGAGGGACAGTGATTTCTACGAGCAGTACTTC.

The V gene is TRBV11-1, the J gene TRBJ2-4; D may match TRBD1 or TRBD2 (6 bases each). Deletions cut 1 base from V and 6 bases from J, with 13 bases between. The CDR3 sequence is 15 residues long. Germline V gene lookup returns CDR1 SGHAT and CDR2 FQDESV (reference sequence). CDR3 residues: CASSLGRGPRNIQYF. The CDR3 coding sequence is TGTGCCAGCAGCTTAGGTCGGGGGCCGAGAAACATTCAGTACTTC.

This clonotype was seen repeatedly, ten times or more. The genes are TRBV9 and TRBJ2-7, with D perhaps matching TRBD2 (5 bases). The CDR3 length is 14 residues. The germline V and J ends were trimmed by 0 bases and 5 bases, with 12 bases remaining between them. From germline, CDR1 is SGDLS and CDR2 YYNGEE. The CDR3 loop reads CASSVGGGRDEQYF. The CDR3 DNA reads as TGTGCCAGCAGCGTAGGGGGTGGGAGAGACGAGCAGTACTTC.

J is TRBJ1-2 and V is TRBV2; 7 bases align to TRBD1. The CDR3 spans 17 residues. CDR1 and CDR2 from the germline V gene are SNHLY and FYNNEI. The ends lost 3 bases at V and 4 bases at J; junction bases unmatched: 14. CDR3 DNA sequence: TGTGCCAGCAGTGAGATAGGTGGGGCAGGGGGAGGCTATGGCTACACCTTC. Amino acids: CASSEIGGAGGGYGYTF.

This clonotype was observed many times. V is TRBV7-9 and J is TRBJ2-5; D is unclear. CDR3 size: 15 residues. Trimming removed 1 base at V and 1 base at J, with 10 bases between. Germline lookup yields CDR1 SEHNR and CDR2 FQNEAQ (reference sequence). The DNA for the CDR3 is TGTGCCAGCAGCTTAGGTCGGATATCCCAAGAGACCCAGTACTTC. This sequence encodes CASSLGRISQETQYF. Using reference TRBV7-9 and TRBJ2-5 for the parts outside the CDR3, the full variable domain is DTGVSQNPRHKITKRGQNVTFRCDPISEHNRLYWYRQTLGQGPEFLTYFQNEAQLEKSRLLSDRFSAERPKGSFSTLEIQRTEQGDSAMYLCASSLGRISQETQYFGPGTRLLVL.

The chain couples TRBV6-1 to TRBJ1-2, with D perhaps matching TRBD1 (5 bases). The CDR3 contains 16 residues. V dropped 7 bases and J dropped 4 bases, with 22 bases sitting between them. Germline V lookup: CDR1 MNHNS, CDR2 SASEGT. The CDR3 is CASKQERAALGYGYTF. The CDR3 DNA reads TGTGCCAGCAAACAGGAGCGGGCAGCTTTGGGCTATGGCTACACCTTC.

This clonotype was seen repeatedly, ten times or more. The rearrangement links TRBV5-1 to TRBJ1-1, with a possible D match to TRBD1 (5 bases). The CDR3 runs to 16 residues. Germline assignment: CDR1 SGHRS and CDR2 YFSETQ. The V gene lost 3 bases and the J gene lost 3 bases, with 18 bases spanning the gap. CDR3 residues: CASSSDGDVIYTEAFF. As DNA, the CDR3 is TGCGCCAGCAGCTCGGACGGGGACGTTATCTACACTGAAGCTTTCTTT.

This clonotype was recorded many times. This chain uses TRBV12-3 or TRBV12-4 with TRBJ1-2, with D unresolved. V was trimmed by 1 base and J by 4 bases, leaving 16 bases between them. CDR3 length equals 16 residues. The CDR3 bases are TGTGCCAGCAGTTTAGTTTTCTTCGGCGAAACCTATGGCTACACCTTC. Encoded protein: CASSLVFFGETYGYTF.